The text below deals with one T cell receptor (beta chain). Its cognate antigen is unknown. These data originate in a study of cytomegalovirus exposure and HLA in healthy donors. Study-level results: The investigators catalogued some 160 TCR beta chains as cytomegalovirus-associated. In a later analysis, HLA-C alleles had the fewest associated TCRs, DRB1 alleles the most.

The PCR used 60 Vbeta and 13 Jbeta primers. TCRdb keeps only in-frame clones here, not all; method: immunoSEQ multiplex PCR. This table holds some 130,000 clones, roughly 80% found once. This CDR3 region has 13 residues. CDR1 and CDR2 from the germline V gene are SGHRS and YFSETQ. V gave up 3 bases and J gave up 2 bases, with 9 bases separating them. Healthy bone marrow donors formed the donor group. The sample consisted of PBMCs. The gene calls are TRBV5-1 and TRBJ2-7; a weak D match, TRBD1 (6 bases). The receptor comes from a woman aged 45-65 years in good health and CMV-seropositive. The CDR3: CASSYREAYEQYF. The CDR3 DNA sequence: TGCGCCAGCAGCTACAGGGAAGCCTACGAGCAGTACTTC.